This T cell receptor beta chain was identified during a study of blood T cell repertoires in COVID-19. Study overall: Researchers got acute and convalescent COVID-19 samples from the United States, Italy and Spain.

Produced via immunoSEQ multiplex PCR; TCRdb's table is partial and in-frame only. The repertoire holds about 300,000 clones, with approximately 92% as singletons. Germline lookup yields CDR1 KGHSH and CDR2 LQKENI. V gave up 4 bases and J gave up 3 bases, with 9 bases separating them. The CDR3 loop spans 13 amino acids. Participant ages covered about 18 to 89 years across around 22 US areas. Donors of Cohort 3 who recovered were those that had two negative PCRs, clearance, or symptom resolution. The sample taken for sequencing was PBMCs or T cells enriched from blood (not recorded which). This rearrangement joins TRBV18 to TRBJ2-5; tentatively, D is TRBD1 (5 bases). This sequence originates from a woman aged 30 to 39 who had recovered from COVID-19. The CDR3 DNA sequence: TGTGCCAGCTCACGCGGACAAGAAGAGACCCAGTACTTC. This encodes CASSRGQEETQYF.